A selection of T cell receptor beta chains follows, all from one sample in a study of OX40 agonist ivuxolimab in advanced cancers. Produced via immunoSEQ multiplex PCR; TCRdb's table is partial and in-frame only. The sample lists approximately 60,000 clones, 80% to 85% occurring once. This material consisted of CD4+ or CD8+ T cells sorted from blood, taken in a trial of the OX40 agonist ivuxolimab. All receptors come from an adult with an advanced solid tumor such as melanoma, head and neck, liver or kidney cancer. CDR3s include the opening cysteine and the closing phenylalanine or tryptophan. The D gene is left open where the match is weak. Where a row states a size, it is once, few, many or the class of an expanded clone; other rows omit it.

>-|TRBJ2-1|TRBV2|-
CASKLGGGKDEQFF
TGTGCCAGCAAACTTGGGGGGGGCAAGGATGAGCAGTTCTTC
>-|TRBJ2-7|TRBV18|-
CASSPPTDHEQYF
TGTGCCAGCTCACCTCCGACAGACCACGAGCAGTACTTC
>TRBD2|TRBJ2-1|TRBV9|-
CASSLSAGAGYNEQFF
TGTGCCAGCAGCCTCTCAGCGGGGGCTGGGTACAATGAGCAGTTCTTC
>-|TRBJ1-5|TRBV30|few
CAWSNRGNQPQHF
TGTGCCTGGAGTAATCGAGGCAATCAGCCCCAGCATTTT
>TRBD2|TRBJ2-5|TRBV5-4|-
CASRPGTSVGQETQYF
TGTGCCAGCAGACCAGGGACTAGCGTGGGGCAAGAGACCCAGTACTTC
>-|TRBJ2-1|TRBV4-2|-
CASSQVSNGMGDEQFF
TGTGCCAGCAGCCAAGTTAGTAACGGGATGGGAGATGAGCAGTTCTTC
>TRBD2|TRBJ2-3|TRBV5-6|-
CASSTRTSGGTDTQYF
TGTGCCAGCAGCACCCGGACTAGCGGGGGGACAGATACGCAGTATTTT
>-|TRBJ2-2|TRBV28|few
CASSLWTLEWGSGELFF
TGTGCCAGCAGTCTATGGACGTTGGAGTGGGGGAGCGGGGAGCTGTTTTTT
>-|TRBJ2-2|TRBV5-4|-
CASSLVGTGELFF
TGTGCCAGCAGCTTGGTGGGCACCGGGGAGCTGTTTTTT
>-|TRBJ1-2|TRBV19|-
CASSIDSGFHYTF
TGTGCCAGTAGTATAGATTCCGGGTTCCACTACACCTTC
>TRBD1|TRBJ2-7|TRBV30|once
CAWSAKGQGGREQYF
TGTGCCTGGAGCGCAAAAGGACAGGGCGGCCGCGAGCAGTACTTC
>-|TRBJ1-4|TRBV28|-
CASSLSGQPNEKLFF
TGTGCCAGCAGTTTATCGGGACAACCAAATGAAAAACTGTTTTTT
>-|TRBJ1-1|TRBV5-4|-
CASSLAGSVNTEAFF
TGTGCCAGCAGCTTGGCCGGCAGCGTGAACACTGAAGCTTTCTTT
>-|TRBJ2-7|TRBV5-4|-
CASSGGQKGYEQYF
TGTGCCAGCAGCGGGGGTCAGAAGGGCTACGAGCAGTACTTC
>-|TRBJ2-5|TRBV6-5|-
CASSYGPGSQETQYF
TGTGCCAGCAGTTACGGTCCCGGGTCCCAAGAGACCCAGTACTTC
>TRBD1|TRBJ1-2|TRBV7-2|-
CASSRRTGQVIDGYTF
TGTGCCAGCAGCAGACGGACAGGGCAGGTTATAGATGGCTACACCTTC
>TRBD2|TRBJ2-7|TRBV5-1|-
CASSLAGLAGGFYEQYF
TGCGCCAGCAGCTTGGCGGGACTAGCGGGTGGGTTCTACGAGCAGTACTTC
>-|TRBJ1-1|TRBV18|-
CASSLSGGQGLWNTEAFF
TGTGCCAGCTCATTAAGCGGTGGGCAGGGCCTCTGGAACACTGAAGCTTTCTTT
>TRBD1|TRBJ1-5|TRBV2|-
CASRFDREQPQHF
TGTGCCAGCAGGTTCGACAGGGAACAGCCCCAGCATTTT
>TRBD2|TRBJ2-3|TRBV6-1|-
CASRRLAGGEDTQYF
TGTGCCAGCAGGCGACTAGCGGGGGGCGAAGATACGCAGTATTTT
>-|TRBJ2-1|TRBV6-5|-
CASARGGRRSNEQFF
TGTGCCAGCGCCCGAGGAGGCCGCAGGTCCAATGAGCAGTTCTTC
>TRBD1|TRBJ2-2|TRBV27|few
CASSTRTGANTGELFF
TGTGCCAGCAGCACCCGGACAGGGGCGAACACCGGGGAGCTGTTTTTT
>-|TRBJ1-1|TRBV29-1|-
CSVRQVLNTEAFF
TGCAGCGTTCGTCAGGTACTGAACACTGAAGCTTTCTTT
>-|TRBJ2-1|TRBV19|-
CASSRGRADEQFF
TGTGCCAGTAGTAGGGGCAGGGCCGATGAGCAGTTCTTC
>TRBD1|TRBJ2-3|TRBV5-1|-
CASSWNGQGGTDTQYF
TGCGCCAGCAGCTGGAACGGACAGGGAGGTACAGATACGCAGTATTTT
>TRBD2|TRBJ2-1|TRBV28|-
CASRPNVGLAGVNEQFF
TGTGCCAGCAGACCTAATGTGGGACTAGCGGGAGTCAATGAGCAGTTCTTC
>-|TRBJ2-7|TRBV30|-
CAWPGPSTPNYEQYF
TGTGCCTGGCCGGGACCCTCAACCCCCAACTACGAGCAGTACTTC
>TRBD1|TRBJ2-3|TRBV19|-
CASRDRGGTDTQYF
TGTGCCAGTAGGGACAGGGGAGGCACAGATACGCAGTATTTT
>TRBD1|TRBJ1-2|TRBV7-9|-
CASSLEGQGYGYTF
TGTGCCAGCAGCTTAGAGGGACAGGGCTATGGCTACACCTTC
>TRBD1|TRBJ1-5|TRBV7-2|-
CASSFDRGPNQPQHF
TGTGCCAGCAGCTTCGACAGGGGGCCCAATCAGCCCCAGCATTTT
>TRBD1|TRBJ2-1|TRBV7-9|-
CASSPGTAHNEQFF
TGTGCCAGCAGCCCAGGGACAGCGCACAATGAGCAGTTCTTC
>TRBD2|TRBJ2-2|TRBV10-3|-
CAISGVSGRAVGTGELFF
TGTGCCATCAGTGGGGTTAGCGGGAGGGCCGTGGGCACCGGGGAGCTGTTTTTT
>TRBD1|TRBJ1-1|TRBV27|-
CASRGQGREAFF
TGTGCCAGCCGCGGACAGGGTAGGGAAGCTTTCTTT
>TRBD2|TRBJ2-6|TRBV10-3|once
CAISGPSGGSGANVLTF
TGTGCCATCAGTGGACCCAGCGGGGGCTCTGGGGCCAACGTCCTGACTTTC
>-|TRBJ2-1|TRBV29-1|-
CSVDLFSGQFF
TGCAGCGTTGATCTATTTAGCGGACAGTTCTTC
>-|TRBJ2-1|TRBV6-1|-
CASRPTTGYDNEQFF
TGTGCCAGCAGACCCACAACAGGGTATGACAATGAGCAGTTCTTC